Described below is a single T cell receptor beta chain sequence and its context. This entry is derived from a study of blood T cell dynamics during melanoma immunotherapy. Time point noted: pre-treatment baseline. Apart from a couple of fast progressors, RECIST 1.1 response was judged 12 weeks post-infusion. This CDR3 comprises 15 residues. V lost 2 bases and J 1 base, leaving 11 bases between the germline ends. Germline values: CDR1 KGHSH, CDR2 LQKENI. The data were produced by immunoSEQ multiplex PCR, yet TCRdb's version contains in-frame clones alone and is incomplete. The table has thousands of clones, around 87% seen once.

The genes are TRBV18 and TRBJ1-1; D call uncertain. This specimen consisted of blood, obtained from a patient treated with checkpoint blockade. This TCR was recovered from a human donor with melanoma. The CDR3 DNA reads TGTGCCAGCTCACCATTCGTAGCCCCGAACACTGAAGCTTTCTTT. Amino acid sequence: CASSPFVAPNTEAFF.